Described below is a single T cell receptor (beta chain) sequence and its context. This clone's antigen is unknown. Qualities for individual bases were not recorded, and no much larger clone is one base off. The data were obtained in a study of blood T cell repertoires in COVID-19 (TCRdb year 2020). Study-wide context: Samples from collaborators originated in the United States, Italy and Spain and spanned both the acute and convalescent phases of COVID-19. The prospective study material was composed of cDNA or gDNA derived from T cells, B-cell-depleted T cells, or PBMCs. Deeply sampled blood TCRbeta repertoires from subjects exposed to, actively infected with, or recovered from COVID-19 were included in the dataset. The repertoires were released in a freely available public database meant as a resource for research on the immune response to SARS-CoV-2. Samples were obtained from the ongoing ImmuneRACE study (first 160 participants) and from some 1,200 subjects provided by 6 global collaborators. Nearly every sample came with metadata listing a de-identified subject ID, COVID-19 status, age in years and sex. HLA class I and class II types, where available, came from metadata supplied by the sample provider rather than from assay-based typing.

TCRbeta CDR3 regions were amplified from genomic DNA using the immunoSEQ Assay, a bias-controlled multiplex PCR. On the study's bioinformatics: The number of nucleated cells in each sample was estimated by amplification of reference gene primers within the assay. To quantify the absolute abundance of each unique TCRbeta CDR3 rearrangement, sequence reads were collapsed and filtered. Productive Simpson clonality was computed per sample as the square root of Simpson's diversity index over productive rearrangements. What TCRdb holds here is the immuneACCESS table cut down to in-frame rearrangements. Part of the clones is not present; checked against another copy, under half of the missing clones reflect an unresolved V gene, and the others are unexplained. The V and J calls and clone size are taken from that table; D and trimming were inferred from the DNA. The sample records around 78,000 clones, less than 95% of which are singletons. Around 0.98% of the sample is in the top ten clones.

The CDR3 runs 14 residues from the cysteine to the phenylalanine. This entry keeps only the CDR3 DNA: 42 bases, framed from base 1. Taken from the germline V gene, the CDR1 and CDR2 loops are SGHTA and FQGNSA. The junction carries 14 bases between V and J, which are trimmed by 5 bases and 4 bases respectively. Whole blood was collected in K2EDTA tubes by collaborating institutions according to the institutions' own protocols. For TCRbeta analysis, collaborators shipped samples as frozen whole blood, isolated PBMCs, or DNA extracted from either of those sample types. General study outcomes and caveats: How much clinical and demographic metadata was included differed by source and by participant, and the metadata was provided uncurated.

Sequenced: peripheral blood. This sequence uses TRBV7-2 and TRBJ2-5; no D segment can be confidently identified. This clonotype was obtained from a woman between 45 and 65 years old in a cohort sampled during active COVID-19. Here is the DNA: TGTGCCAGCAGCCTTAGTGGTAGCTCAGAGACCCAGTACTTC. Its amino acids are CASSLSGSSETQYF. This CDR3, with the reference TRBV7-2 and TRBJ2-5 proteins standing in past its ends, gives the full variable domain GAGVSQSPSNKVTEKGKDVELRCDPISGHTALYWYRQSLGQGLEFLIYFQGNSAPDKSGLPSDRFSAERTGGSVSTLTIQRTQQEDSAVYLCASSLSGSSETQYFGPGTRLLVL.